Listed below are T cell receptor beta chains from one sample, sequenced in a study of blood T cells in healthy people across ages. TCRdb re-called the 5' RACE reads through MiXCR, storing one row per CDR3 protein. Of roughly 1.9 million distinct CDR3 sequences detected, about two fifths appear once; the ten largest clones hold under 30%. Sequenced material: blood. The receptor set was obtained from a human donor in good health. Each CDR3 is given without its conserved first and last residue. A D gene is named only where the DNA matches it firmly.

TRBV11-3	TRBJ1-4	TRBD1	ASRPPGQGEKLF
TRBV5-5	TRBJ1-1	TRBD1	ASSWTGGPEAF
TRBV5-1	TRBJ2-4	-	ASSLETTLDIQY
TRBV9	TRBJ1-6	-	ASTGGGRSNSPLH
TRBV6-1	-	-	ASSEAPGTQY
TRBV10-3	TRBJ2-7	TRBD1	AINAGQGLNYEQY
TRBV7-2	TRBJ1-4	TRBD1	ASSLLGQVGGEKLF
TRBV4-3	TRBJ2-7	-	ASSQFWPHEQY
TRBV28	TRBJ1-1	-	ASQTDTEAF
TRBV27	TRBJ1-2	-	ASSLSGRTNYGYT
TRBV5-1	TRBJ2-1	-	ASSLFIEENEQF
TRBV7-9	TRBJ1-4	-	AIRTRSLAPTRDGIEKLF
TRBV3-1	TRBJ2-7	-	ASSQLAGASYEQY
TRBV11-2	-	TRBD2	ASSSTSGGPYEQY
TRBV10-3	TRBJ2-1	-	AISQNPNEQF
TRBV11-2	TRBJ2-7	-	ASEGIAYEQY
TRBV20-1	TRBJ1-2	-	SARDGTDYT
TRBV5-1	TRBJ2-3	-	ASREGLDDTQY
TRBV7-2	TRBJ2-1	TRBD2	ASSLSGGAYGSEQF
TRBV4-2	TRBJ1-2	-	ASSQEPSDGYT
TRBV7-9	TRBJ1-2	TRBD1	ASSLGGGDAGYT
TRBV5-1	TRBJ1-5	-	ASSLGPASYSNQPQH
TRBV28	-	-	ASSLQGGAHEQY
TRBV29-1	TRBJ2-1	-	SVEVGAGAYNEQF